A single T cell receptor (beta chain) is shown here with its context. This CDR3 has 14 amino acids. Germline loops: CDR1 MNHNS, CDR2 SASEGT. The V gene lost 6 bases and the J gene lost 9 bases, with 18 bases spanning the gap. Researchers ran the PCR with 60 Vbeta and 13 Jbeta primers. Only in-frame clones appear in the TCRdb table, and some are missing; sequencing was by immunoSEQ multiplex PCR. The sample shows roughly 190,000 clones, around 82% of them seen only once. This specimen belongs to a study of cytomegalovirus exposure and HLA in healthy donors. The TCR was taken from a woman in her thirties in good health and CMV-seropositive. The chain employs TRBV6-1 and TRBJ1-5; D unresolved. Source material: PBMCs. CDR3 bases: TGTGCCAGCAGCAATACAGTCCAGCTTAGGCCCCAGCATTTT. This translates into CASSNTVQLRPQHF.